This TCR beta chain was captured in a study of CD8 T cells in ankylosing spondylitis. Germline CDR1 SNHLY, CDR2 FYNNEI. The CDR3 loop spans 15 amino acids. The germline V and J ends were trimmed by 2 bases and 4 bases, with 14 bases remaining between them. Broader study findings: What appeared characteristic of ankylosing spondylitis blood was a TCR beta motif of eight highly homologous variants. According to the report, clones linked to the disease were significantly enriched in matched synovial fluid samples taken from ankylosing spondylitis patients. Some of these motif variants have turned up before, in reports on reactive arthritis synovial fluid and blood.

This clonotype was recorded a few times. Its specificity is not known. By quantitative 5'-RACE with molecular barcodes, the TCR beta libraries were made. In TCRdb, the 5' RACE reads were re-called with MiXCR into one record per CDR3 protein. Among some 840,000 distinct CDR3 sequences listed, around 11% were seen once. Sequencing was performed on blood, either unsorted or a sorted T cell fraction (not recorded which). This chain uses TRBV2 with TRBJ1-1; D uncertain. The source is a male donor with ankylosing spondylitis. The CDR3 loop reads CASSEFGSRRTEAFF. CDR3 DNA: TGTGCCAGCAGTGAATTTGGCTCGAGGCGCACTGAAGCTTTCTTT.